What follows describes a single T cell receptor beta chain. Repertoires were generated with immunoSEQ multiplex PCR, while TCRdb's copy carries only in-frame clones and drops some. This table holds a few hundred thousand clones, less than 90% found once. These data come from a study of blood T cell repertoires in COVID-19. The germline CDR1 and CDR2 sequences are GTSNPN and SVGIG (reference sequence). The CDR3 runs 14 residues. The J segment lost 6 bases and the V segment lost 0 bases, leaving 4 bases of the junction unmatched. The clonotype comes from a woman aged 30 to 39 who had recovered from COVID-19. The chain links TRBV30 to TRBJ2-3; TRBD2 aligns across 9 bases. Sequencing was carried out using PBMCs or T cells enriched from blood (not recorded which). CDR3: CAWSVGLAGDTQYF. CDR3 DNA sequence: TGTGCCTGGAGTGTGGGTCTAGCGGGGGATACGCAGTATTTT. Using reference TRBV30 and TRBJ2-3 for the parts outside the CDR3, the full variable domain is SQTIHQWPATLVQPVGSPLSLECTVEGTSNPNLYWYRQAAGRGLQLLFYSVGIGQISSEVPQNLSASRPQDRQFILSSKKLLLSDSGFYLCAWSVGLAGDTQYFGPGTRLTVL.